This TCR beta chain was observed in a study of T-cell memory formation after mild COVID-19. Study-wide points: Several responding clones turned up in pre-infection memory, indicating that cross-reactive memory may have taken part. There was no confirmation that second-wave clones peaking on day 37 were SARS-CoV-2 specific.

V was pared by 2 bases and J by 8 bases, with 4 bases of the junction left unmatched. This CDR3 has 13 residues. The germline CDR1 and CDR2 sequences are MNHEY and SVGEGT. TCR alpha and TCR beta cDNA libraries carrying sample barcodes and UMIs came from 5'RACE with constant-segment primers. TCRdb itself ran the 5' RACE reads through MiXCR, one entry per CDR3 protein. The sample carries hundreds of thousands of distinct CDR3 sequences, roughly 18% recorded once. Points on this clonotype: The antigen remains undetermined.

The specimen was PBMCs or a T cell subset sorted from them (not recorded which). The chain combines TRBV6-2 or TRBV6-3 with TRBJ1-1; 8 bases align to TRBD1. The TCR was taken from an adult woman who had mild COVID-19 (a few samples of this study predate the infection). Cell type and time point are not known. In DNA, the CDR3 is TGTGCCAGCAGTTACAAGGACAGGGACGAAGCTTTCTTT. This sequence encodes CASSYKDRDEAFF.